One sample yielded the 18 T cell receptor beta chains listed below, sequenced in a study of CD8+ T cells in alopecia areata. RNA was isolated and reverse transcribed to cDNA, the sequencing template. The assay was immunoSEQ multiplex PCR, and TCRdb's table has in-frame clones only and misses some. The sample includes 200,000 to 250,000 clones, around 66% of them seen just once. The sample's treatment: oral pan-JAK inhibitor, 5-10 mg twice daily. The sample in question was CD4+ T cells sorted from blood, obtained at week 4, from a patient treated with tofacitinib. The receptors originated from a human donor with alopecia areata.

This clone appeared a single time. The V and J genes are TRBV28 and TRBJ1-1, with D possibly being TRBD1 (6 bases). The CDR3 consists of 14 residues. Trimming left V 6 bases short and J 0 bases short, with 11 bases between. CDR1 is MDHEN, CDR2 SYDVKM, per germline. The CDR3 DNA is TGTGCCAGCAGCAGACAGGTACTGAACACTGAAGCTTTCTTT. This sequence encodes CASSRQVLNTEAFF.

The rearrangement uses TRBV30 and TRBJ2-3; D gene unclear. Germline lookup yields CDR1 GTSNPN and CDR2 SVGIG (reference sequence). The V gene lost 0 bases and the J gene lost 6 bases, with 10 bases spanning the gap. The CDR3 totals 13 residues. The CDR3 loop reads CAWSVSGVDTQYF. The CDR3, as DNA: TGTGCCTGGAGTGTGTCTGGGGTCGATACGCAGTATTTT.

J is TRBJ1-1 and V is TRBV7-2; no clear D. Between the trimmed V and J ends, which lost 3 bases and 3 bases, there was a span of 8 bases. CDR3 length: 13 residues. Per the germline V gene, CDR1 is SGHTA and CDR2 is FQGNSA. As DNA, the CDR3 is TGTGCCAGCAGCTTTATGTTCGACACTGAAGCTTTCTTT. Residues: CASSFMFDTEAFF. Using reference TRBV7-2 and TRBJ1-1 for the parts outside the CDR3, the full variable domain is GAGVSQSPSNKVTEKGKDVELRCDPISGHTALYWYRQSLGQGLEFLIYFQGNSAPDKSGLPSDRFSAERTGGSVSTLTIQRTQQEDSAVYLCASSFMFDTEAFFGQGTRLTVV.

This clone was seen more than once but under ten times. The rearrangement uses TRBV2 and TRBJ1-2; the D is unclear. Per the germline V gene, CDR1 is SNHLY and CDR2 is FYNNEI. This CDR3 has 13 amino acids. The ends were cut back, 4 bases at V and 6 bases at J, with 12 bases in the middle. DNA for the CDR3: TGTGCCAGCAGTGCCGTAGGGTGGGATGGCTACACCTTC. Translating gives CASSAVGWDGYTF. Full variable domain (rest looked up from reference TRBV2 and TRBJ1-2): EPEVTQTPSHQVTQMGQEVILRCVPISNHLYFYWYRQILGQKVEFLVSFYNNEISEKSEIFDDQFSVERPDGSNFTLKIRSTKLEDSAMYFCASSAVGWDGYTFGSGTRLTVV.

J is TRBJ1-1 and V is TRBV5-1, with unresolved D. V dropped 4 bases and J dropped 0 bases, with 13 bases sitting between them. The germline V gene encodes CDR1 SGHRS and CDR2 YFSETQ. This CDR3 comprises 15 residues. CDR3 loop: CASSADGNLNTEAFF. DNA of the CDR3: TGCGCCAGCAGCGCGGACGGAAACCTGAACACTGAAGCTTTCTTT. The variable domain in full, completed from reference TRBV5-1 and TRBJ1-1, reads KAGVTQTPRYLIKTRGQQVTLSCSPISGHRSVSWYQQTPGQGLQFLFEYFSETQRNKGNFPGRFSGRQFSNSRSEMNVSTLELGDSALYLCASSADGNLNTEAFFGQGTRLTVV.

This clone has just a few counts. The DNA of the CDR3 is TGTGCCAGCAGTTACGTCAGCACAGATACGCAGTATTTT. This encodes CASSYVSTDTQYF. The chain employs TRBV6-5 and TRBJ2-3; D uncertain. Germline V gene lookup returns CDR1 MNHEY and CDR2 SVGAGI. The CDR3 covers 13 residues. Trimming left V 2 bases short and J 0 bases short, with 3 bases between.

This clone was seen a handful of times. The rearrangement links TRBV9 to TRBJ1-2, with TRBD1 identical over 7 bases. Germline CDR1 is SGDLS and CDR2 is YYNGEE. This CDR3 contains 13 residues. Trimming removed 3 bases from V and 7 bases from J; junction bases left unmatched: 6. CDR3 coding DNA: TGTGCCAGCAGCGAACAGGGGACGGGTGGCTACACCTTC. As protein: CASSEQGTGGYTF.

This clone showed up just once. V gene TRBV4-3 combines with J gene TRBJ2-5; D gene uncertain. CDR1 and CDR2 (germline): LGHNA, YSLEER. The CDR3 is 14 residues long. The ends were cut back, 4 bases at V and 0 bases at J, with 9 bases in the middle. The CDR3 is CASSRSGYQETQYF. CDR3 sequence (DNA): TGCGCCAGCAGCCGAAGTGGATACCAAGAGACCCAGTACTTC.

This chain uses TRBV19 with TRBJ2-2, with D perhaps TRBD2 (5 bases). CDR3 size: 14 residues. Germline CDR1 is LNHDA and CDR2 is SQIVND (reference sequence). The V end was cut by 6 bases, the J end by 6 bases, with 14 bases between. The CDR3 coding sequence is TGTGCCAGTAGGACGGACTCTTCCTCCGGGGAGCTGTTTTTT. Translation gives CASRTDSSSGELFF.

The J gene is TRBJ1-2, the V gene TRBV29-1, with 7 bases identical to TRBD1. The CDR3 extends over 12 amino acids. Germline CDR1 SQVTM, CDR2 ANQGSEA. V lost 7 bases to trimming and J lost 4 bases; unmatched junction nucleotides: 6. Here the CDR3 reads CSGESGGYGYTF. In nucleotides, the CDR3 is TGCAGCGGGGAGTCAGGGGGCTATGGCTACACCTTC.

The rearrangement joins TRBV2 to TRBJ2-2; 7 bases agree with TRBD1. Germline CDR1 is SNHLY and CDR2 is FYNNEI. V was pared by 6 bases and J by 4 bases, with 8 bases of the junction left unmatched. This CDR3 region has 15 residues. CDR3 DNA: TGTGCCAGCAGGACAGGGACAGTCGGCACCGGGGAGCTGTTTTTT. It specifies CASRTGTVGTGELFF. Together with reference TRBV2 and TRBJ2-2, the CDR3 gives the full variable domain: EPEVTQTPSHQVTQMGQEVILRCVPISNHLYFYWYRQILGQKVEFLVSFYNNEISEKSEIFDDQFSVERPDGSNFTLKIRSTKLEDSAMYFCASRTGTVGTGELFFGEGSRLTVL.

This clone showed up just a few times. The V call is TRBV30, the J call TRBJ1-5, with D possibly TRBD1 on 5 matching bases. V was pared by 1 base and J by 0 bases, with 10 bases between. The V gene's germline CDR1 is GTSNPN and CDR2 SVGIG (reference sequence). There are 15 residues in the CDR3. The CDR3 sequence is CAWSEGLGSNQPQHF. The DNA for the CDR3 is TGTGCCTGGAGTGAGGGGTTGGGTAGCAATCAGCCCCAGCATTTT.

This clone occurred a few times. J is TRBJ1-2 and V is TRBV29-1; 7 bases line up with TRBD1. Per the germline V gene, CDR1 is SQVTM and CDR2 is ANQGSEA. The V segment lost 6 bases and the J segment 7 bases; nucleotides outside the gene matches: 5. The CDR3 totals 11 residues. Written as DNA, the CDR3 is TGCAGCGTGATACAGGGGTCTGGCTACACCTTC. It yields the protein CSVIQGSGYTF.

Remarks on this clone: This CDR3 is also generated by other DNA sequences in the sample. The V and J genes are TRBV29-1 and TRBJ1-2; 7 bases are shared with TRBD1. CDR1 SQVTM and CDR2 ANQGSEA come from the germline V gene. With 3 bases clipped from V and 0 bases from J, the junction kept 1 base outside the gene matches. The CDR3 contains 13 residues. The CDR3 loop reads CSVDTGANYGYTF. The CDR3 DNA follows: TGCAGCGTTGATACAGGGGCTAACTATGGCTACACCTTC.

V usage is TRBV2 and J usage is TRBJ2-2; D is undetermined. The germline V and J ends were trimmed by 6 bases and 9 bases, with 5 bases remaining between them. Germline V gene data show CDR1 as SNHLY and CDR2 as FYNNEI. This CDR3 region has 10 residues. The CDR3 DNA reads as TGTGCCAGCAGGGGCCGGGAGCTGTTTTTT. Translated, it gives CASRGRELFF.

The chain uses TRBV30 and TRBJ2-1; D gene ambiguous. The CDR3 consists of 11 residues. Trimming removed 2 bases at V and 14 bases at J, with 13 bases between. Germline CDR1 reads GTSNPN; CDR2 reads SVGIG (reference sequence). The CDR3 region has the DNA TGTGCCTGGAGTCCCGGGCCAAGTGAGTTCTTC. Protein sequence: CAWSPGPSEFF.

Comment on this clone: The identical CDR3 is also encoded by other nucleotide sequences in the sample. The chain recombines TRBV7-2 with TRBJ2-5; 8 bases match TRBD2. Germline V lookup: CDR1 SGHTA, CDR2 FQGNSA. The V segment lost 1 base and the J segment 9 bases; nucleotides outside the gene matches: 10. The CDR3 is 15 residues long. The CDR3 sequence: CASSLVGPGRGAQYF. The DNA of the CDR3 is TGTGCCAGCAGCTTAGTCGGACCGGGGCGGGGGGCCCAGTACTTC. The entire variable domain, with the rest obtained from reference TRBV7-2 and TRBJ2-5, is as follows: GAGVSQSPSNKVTEKGKDVELRCDPISGHTALYWYRQSLGQGLEFLIYFQGNSAPDKSGLPSDRFSAERTGGSVSTLTIQRTQQEDSAVYLCASSLVGPGRGAQYFGPGTRLLVL.

The chain employs TRBV19 and TRBJ2-1; D unclear. This CDR3 is 11 amino acids long. V lost 5 bases, J lost 3 bases, and 2 bases lay in between. Germline V gene sequence: CDR1 LNHDA, CDR2 SQIVND (reference sequence). CDR3 in amino acids: CASSRYNEQFF. The CDR3, as DNA: TGTGCCAGTAGTCGCTACAATGAGCAGTTCTTC. The full variable domain, completed using reference TRBV19 and TRBJ2-1, is DGGITQSPKYLFRKEGQNVTLSCEQNLNHDAMYWYRQDPGQGLRLIYYSQIVNDFQKGDIAEGYSVSREKKESFPLTVTSAQKNPTAFYLCASSRYNEQFFGPGTRLTVL.